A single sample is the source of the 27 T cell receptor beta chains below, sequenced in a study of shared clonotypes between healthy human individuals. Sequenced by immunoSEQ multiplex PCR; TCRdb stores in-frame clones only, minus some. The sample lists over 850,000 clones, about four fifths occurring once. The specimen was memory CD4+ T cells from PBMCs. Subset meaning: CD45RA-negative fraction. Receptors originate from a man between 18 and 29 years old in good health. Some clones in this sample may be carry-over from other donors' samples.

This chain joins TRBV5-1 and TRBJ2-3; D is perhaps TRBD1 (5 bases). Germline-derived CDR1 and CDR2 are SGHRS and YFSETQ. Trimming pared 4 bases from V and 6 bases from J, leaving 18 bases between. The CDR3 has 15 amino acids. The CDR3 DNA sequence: TGCGCCAGCAGCCGGCAGGGCGGTTTTCTGGATACGCAGTATTTT. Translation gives CASSRQGGFLDTQYF. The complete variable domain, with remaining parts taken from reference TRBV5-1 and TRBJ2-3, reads KAGVTQTPRYLIKTRGQQVTLSCSPISGHRSVSWYQQTPGQGLQFLFEYFSETQRNKGNFPGRFSGRQFSNSRSEMNVSTLELGDSALYLCASSRQGGFLDTQYFGPGTRLTVL.

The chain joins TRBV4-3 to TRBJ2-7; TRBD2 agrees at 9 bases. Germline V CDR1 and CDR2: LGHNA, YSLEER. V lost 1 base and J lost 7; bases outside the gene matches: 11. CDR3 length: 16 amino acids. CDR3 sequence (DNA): TGCGCCAGCAGCCAAGGCGGGACTAGCCCTACGTCGGAGCAGTACTTC. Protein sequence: CASSQGGTSPTSEQYF.

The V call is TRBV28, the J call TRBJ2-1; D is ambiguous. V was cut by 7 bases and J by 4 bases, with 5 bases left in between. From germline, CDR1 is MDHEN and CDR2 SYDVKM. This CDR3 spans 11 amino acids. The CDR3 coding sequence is TGTGCCAGCATTGCGTACAATGAGCAGTTCTTC. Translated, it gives CASIAYNEQFF.

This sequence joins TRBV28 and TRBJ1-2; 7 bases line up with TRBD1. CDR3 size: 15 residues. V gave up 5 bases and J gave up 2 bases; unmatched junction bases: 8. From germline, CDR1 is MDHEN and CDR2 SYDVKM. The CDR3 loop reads CASSPTSTGNYGYTF. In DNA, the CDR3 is TGTGCCAGCAGTCCAACCTCGACAGGGAACTATGGCTACACCTTC.

CDR3 DNA sequence: TGTGCCAGCAGTCCACAACACCTCTCTGGGGCCAACGTCCTGACTTTC. Its translation is CASSPQHLSGANVLTF. This rearrangement joins TRBV28 to TRBJ2-6; D ambiguous. This CDR3 comprises 16 residues. The V end lost 5 bases, the J end lost 0 bases, and 11 bases lay between the germline ends. CDR1 is MDHEN, CDR2 SYDVKM, per germline.

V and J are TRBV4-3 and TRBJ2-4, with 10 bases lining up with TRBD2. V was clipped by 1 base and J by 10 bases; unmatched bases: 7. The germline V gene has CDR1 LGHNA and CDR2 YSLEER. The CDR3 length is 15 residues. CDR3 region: CASSQVPSGSYIQYF. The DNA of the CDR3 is TGCGCCAGCAGCCAAGTACCTAGCGGGAGTTATATTCAGTACTTC.

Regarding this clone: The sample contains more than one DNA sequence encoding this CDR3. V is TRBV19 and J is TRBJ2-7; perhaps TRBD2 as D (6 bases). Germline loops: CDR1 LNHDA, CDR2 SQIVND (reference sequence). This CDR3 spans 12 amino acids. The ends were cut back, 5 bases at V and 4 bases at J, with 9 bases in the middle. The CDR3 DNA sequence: TGTGCCAGTAGTGTGAGCGGGTACGAGCAGTACTTC. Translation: CASSVSGYEQYF. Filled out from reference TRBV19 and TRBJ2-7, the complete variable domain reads DGGITQSPKYLFRKEGQNVTLSCEQNLNHDAMYWYRQDPGQGLRLIYYSQIVNDFQKGDIAEGYSVSREKKESFPLTVTSAQKNPTAFYLCASSVSGYEQYFGPGTRLTVT.

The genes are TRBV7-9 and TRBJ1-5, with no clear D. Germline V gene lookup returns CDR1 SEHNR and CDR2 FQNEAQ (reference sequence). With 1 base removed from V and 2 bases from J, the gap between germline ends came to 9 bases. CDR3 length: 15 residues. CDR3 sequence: CASSLDGSGNQPQHF. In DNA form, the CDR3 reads TGTGCCAGCAGCTTAGATGGTTCCGGCAATCAGCCCCAGCATTTT.

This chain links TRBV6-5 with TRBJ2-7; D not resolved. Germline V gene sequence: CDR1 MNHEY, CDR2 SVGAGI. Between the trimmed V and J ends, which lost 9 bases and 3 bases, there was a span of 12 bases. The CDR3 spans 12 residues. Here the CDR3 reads CASRTRGYEQYF. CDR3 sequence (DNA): TGTGCCAGTAGAACCCGAGGCTACGAGCAGTACTTC.

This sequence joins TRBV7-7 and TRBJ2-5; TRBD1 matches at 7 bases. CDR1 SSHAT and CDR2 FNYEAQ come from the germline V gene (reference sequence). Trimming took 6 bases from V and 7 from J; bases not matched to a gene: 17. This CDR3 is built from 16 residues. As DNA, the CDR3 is TGTGCCAGCAGTCCGGGACAGAATTTCGGGGTGGTGACCCAGTACTTC. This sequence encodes CASSPGQNFGVVTQYF.

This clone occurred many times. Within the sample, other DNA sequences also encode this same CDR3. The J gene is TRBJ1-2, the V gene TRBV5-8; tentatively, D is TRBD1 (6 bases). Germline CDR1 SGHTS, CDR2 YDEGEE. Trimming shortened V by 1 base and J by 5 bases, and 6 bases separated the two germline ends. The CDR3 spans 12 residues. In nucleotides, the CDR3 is TGTGCCAGCAGCTTGACAGGGTATGGCTACACCTTC. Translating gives CASSLTGYGYTF.

Here the CDR3 DNA reads TGTGCCAGCAATCATCCGACCAGGGTGGCGCAGTATTTT. Its protein is CASNHPTRVAQYF. The V and J genes are TRBV6-1 and TRBJ2-3; TRBD1 might be the D (5 bases). The CDR3 consists of 13 residues. CDR1 and CDR2 from the germline V gene are MNHNS and SASEGT. The germline V and J ends were trimmed by 7 bases and 10 bases, with 18 bases remaining between them.

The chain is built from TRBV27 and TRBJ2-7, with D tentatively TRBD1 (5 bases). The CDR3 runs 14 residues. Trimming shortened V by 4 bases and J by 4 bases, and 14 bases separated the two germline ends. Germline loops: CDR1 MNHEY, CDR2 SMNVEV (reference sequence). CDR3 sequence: CASSSQGPRYEQYF. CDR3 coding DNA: TGTGCCAGCAGTTCCCAGGGTCCGAGGTACGAGCAGTACTTC.

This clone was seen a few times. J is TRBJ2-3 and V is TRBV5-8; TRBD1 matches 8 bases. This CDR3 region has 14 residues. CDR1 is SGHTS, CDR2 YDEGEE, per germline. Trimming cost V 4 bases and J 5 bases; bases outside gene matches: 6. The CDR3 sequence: CASSPDREIDTQYF. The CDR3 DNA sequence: TGTGCCAGCAGCCCGGACAGGGAAATAGATACGCAGTATTTT.

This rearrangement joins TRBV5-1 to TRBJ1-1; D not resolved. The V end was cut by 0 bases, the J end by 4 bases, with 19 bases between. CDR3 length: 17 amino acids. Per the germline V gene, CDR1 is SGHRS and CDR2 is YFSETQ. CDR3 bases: TGCGCCAGCAGCTTGGGGAAGACGGACCGGGTAGGCACTGAAGCTTTCTTT. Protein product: CASSLGKTDRVGTEAFF.

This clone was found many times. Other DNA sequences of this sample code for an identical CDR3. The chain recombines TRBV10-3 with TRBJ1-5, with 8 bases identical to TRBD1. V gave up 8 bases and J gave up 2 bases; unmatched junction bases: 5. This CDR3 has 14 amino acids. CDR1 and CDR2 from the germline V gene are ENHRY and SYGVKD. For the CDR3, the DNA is TGTGCCATCGCCGGACAGGGCGGCAATCAGCCCCAGCATTTT. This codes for CAIAGQGGNQPQHF.

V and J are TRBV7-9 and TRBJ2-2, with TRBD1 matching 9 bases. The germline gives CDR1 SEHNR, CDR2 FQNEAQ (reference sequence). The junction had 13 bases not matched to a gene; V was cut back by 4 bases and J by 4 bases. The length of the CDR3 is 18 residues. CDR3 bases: TGTGCCAGCAGCTACGAACCAACAGGGGGCAGTCGCACCGGGGAGCTGTTTTTT. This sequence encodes CASSYEPTGGSRTGELFF.

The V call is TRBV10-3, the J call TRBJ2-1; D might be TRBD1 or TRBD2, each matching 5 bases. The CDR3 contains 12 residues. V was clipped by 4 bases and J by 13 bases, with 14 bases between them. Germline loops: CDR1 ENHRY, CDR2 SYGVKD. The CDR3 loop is CAISGETETQFF. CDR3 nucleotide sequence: TGTGCCATCAGTGGGGAGACAGAAACCCAGTTCTTC.

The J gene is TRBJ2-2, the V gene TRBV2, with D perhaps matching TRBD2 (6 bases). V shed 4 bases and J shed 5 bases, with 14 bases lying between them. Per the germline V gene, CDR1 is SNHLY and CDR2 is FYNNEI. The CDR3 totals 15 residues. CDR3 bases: TGTGCCAGCAGTGTGGGTAGCGGAGAAACCGGGGAGCTGTTTTTT. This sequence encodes CASSVGSGETGELFF.

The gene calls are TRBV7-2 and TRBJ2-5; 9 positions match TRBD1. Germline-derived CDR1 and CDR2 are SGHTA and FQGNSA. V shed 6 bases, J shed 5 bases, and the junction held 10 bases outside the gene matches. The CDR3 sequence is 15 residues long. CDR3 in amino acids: CASSYGTGLEETQYF. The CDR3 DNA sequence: TGTGCCAGCAGTTATGGGACAGGGTTGGAGGAGACCCAGTACTTC.

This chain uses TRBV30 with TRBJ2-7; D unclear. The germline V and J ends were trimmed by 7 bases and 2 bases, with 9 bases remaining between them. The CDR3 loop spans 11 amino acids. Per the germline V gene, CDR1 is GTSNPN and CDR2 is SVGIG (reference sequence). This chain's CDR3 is CASEPPYEQYF. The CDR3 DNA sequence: TGTGCCTCCGAGCCCCCCTACGAGCAGTACTTC.

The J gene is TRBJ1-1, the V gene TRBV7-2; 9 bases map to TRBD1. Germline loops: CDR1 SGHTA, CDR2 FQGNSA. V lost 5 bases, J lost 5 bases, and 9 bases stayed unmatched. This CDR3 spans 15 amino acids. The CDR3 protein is CASSKRQGVRTEAFF. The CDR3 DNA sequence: TGTGCCAGCAGCAAGCGACAGGGGGTAAGGACTGAAGCTTTCTTT.

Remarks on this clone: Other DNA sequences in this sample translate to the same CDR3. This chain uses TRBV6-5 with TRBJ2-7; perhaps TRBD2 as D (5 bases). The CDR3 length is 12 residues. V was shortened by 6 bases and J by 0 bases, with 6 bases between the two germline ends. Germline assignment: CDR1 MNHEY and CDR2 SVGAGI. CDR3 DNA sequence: TGTGCCAGCAGAAGCGGCTCCTACGAGCAGTACTTC. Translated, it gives CASRSGSYEQYF.

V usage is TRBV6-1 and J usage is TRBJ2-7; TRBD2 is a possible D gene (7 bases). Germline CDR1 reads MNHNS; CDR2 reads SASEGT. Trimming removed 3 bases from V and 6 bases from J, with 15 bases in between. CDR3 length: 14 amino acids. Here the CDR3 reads CASSDFGGQVEQYF. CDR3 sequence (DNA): TGTGCCAGCAGTGACTTCGGGGGGCAGGTCGAGCAGTACTTC.

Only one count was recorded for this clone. DNA for the CDR3: TGTGCCAGCACGGCTTACAGGGGCTCCTACGAGCAGTACTTC. Translation: CASTAYRGSYEQYF. J is TRBJ2-7 and V is TRBV6-1, with TRBD1 identical over 7 bases. The CDR3 covers 14 residues. Per the germline V gene, CDR1 is MNHNS and CDR2 is SASEGT. Trimming cost V 7 bases and J 0 bases; bases outside gene matches: 6.

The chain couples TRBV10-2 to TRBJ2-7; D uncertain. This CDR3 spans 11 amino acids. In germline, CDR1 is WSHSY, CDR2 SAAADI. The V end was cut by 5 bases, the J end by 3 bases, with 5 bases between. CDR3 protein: CASSRFYEQYF. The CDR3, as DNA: TGCGCCAGCAGTCGATTCTACGAGCAGTACTTC.

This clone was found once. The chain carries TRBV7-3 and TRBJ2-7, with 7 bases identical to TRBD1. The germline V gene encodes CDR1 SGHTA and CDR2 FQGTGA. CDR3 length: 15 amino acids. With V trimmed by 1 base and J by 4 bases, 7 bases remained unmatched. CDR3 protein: CASSLRQGGMYEQYF. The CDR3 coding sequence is TGTGCCAGCAGCTTAAGACAGGGTGGGATGTACGAGCAGTACTTC.